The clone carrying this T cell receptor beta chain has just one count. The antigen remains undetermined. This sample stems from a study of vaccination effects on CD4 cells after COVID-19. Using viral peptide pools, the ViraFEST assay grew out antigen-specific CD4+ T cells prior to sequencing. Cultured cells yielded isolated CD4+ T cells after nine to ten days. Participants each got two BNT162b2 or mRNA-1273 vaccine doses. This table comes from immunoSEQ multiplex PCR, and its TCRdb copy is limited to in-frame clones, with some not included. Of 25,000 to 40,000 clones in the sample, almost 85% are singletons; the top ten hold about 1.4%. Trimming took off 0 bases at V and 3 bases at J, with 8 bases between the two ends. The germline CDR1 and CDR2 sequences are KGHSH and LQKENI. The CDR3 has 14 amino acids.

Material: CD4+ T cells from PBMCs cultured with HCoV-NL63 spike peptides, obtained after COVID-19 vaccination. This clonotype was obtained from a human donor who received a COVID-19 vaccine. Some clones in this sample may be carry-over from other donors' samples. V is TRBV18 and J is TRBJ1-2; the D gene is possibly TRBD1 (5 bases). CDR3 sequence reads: CASSPPGVYYGYTF. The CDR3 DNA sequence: TGTGCCAGCTCACCACCAGGGGTATACTATGGCTACACCTTC. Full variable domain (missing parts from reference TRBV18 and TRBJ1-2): NAGVMQNPRHLVRRRGQEARLRCSPMKGHSHVYWYRQLPEEGLKFMVYLQKENIIDESGMPKERFSAEFPKEGPSILRIQQVVRGDSAAYFCASSPPGVYYGYTFGSGTRLTVV.